This is a list of T cell receptor beta chains from one sample in a study of Tregs in tolerant kidney transplant recipients. Assay: immunoSEQ multiplex PCR; the TCRdb copy retains only in-frame clones and omits some. The sample carries about 240,000 clones, roughly four fifths recorded once. Specimen: CD4+ T cells from blood. These receptors were obtained from a human donor in good health. Both conserved end residues are part of each CDR3. A D gene is named only where the DNA matches it firmly. Clone size is shown for a subset of rows, as once, few, many or a class of expanded clone.

TGTGCCAGCATTTTTGAGACAGGCTACGAGCAGTACTTC,CASIFETGYEQYF,.,TRBV2,.,TRBJ2-7
TGTGCCAGCAGTGCCCCCTGGGGTGAGCAGTTCTTC,CASSAPWGEQFF,.,TRBV6-4,.,TRBJ2-1
TGTGCCTGGAGTGCAGGGGGGATGACGCAGTATTTT,CAWSAGGMTQYF,.,TRBV30,.,TRBJ2-3
TGTGCCAGCAGCGGACCGACAGGGCTTTCCCTGTTGAACACTGAAGCTTTCTTT,CASSGPTGLSLLNTEAFF,.,TRBV9,TRBD1,TRBJ1-1
TGTGCCAGCAGTCAAACAGGAAACTATGGCTACACCTTC,CASSQTGNYGYTF,.,TRBV6-6,.,TRBJ1-2
TGTGCCAGCAGCCAAGGGGACAGGGTGGATCTGTACTTC,CASSQGDRVDLYF,.,TRBV11-2,TRBD1,TRBJ2-4
TGCGCCAGCAGGAAGGGTACGGGGGGCCAAGAGACCCAGTACTTC,CASRKGTGGQETQYF,few,TRBV5-1,TRBD2,TRBJ2-5
TGCGCCAGCAGCGAAACCGGGACTAAGGACGAGCAGTACTTC,CASSETGTKDEQYF,.,TRBV5-1,TRBD2,TRBJ2-7
TGTGCCAGCAGCGGCTTACAGGGATCCTACAATGAGCAGTTCTTC,CASSGLQGSYNEQFF,few,TRBV5-4,.,TRBJ2-1
TGTGCCAGCAGTAGGACAGGGCACTATGGCTACACCTTC,CASSRTGHYGYTF,.,TRBV6-5,TRBD1,TRBJ1-2